One sample yielded the 15 T cell receptor beta chains listed below, sequenced in a study of T cell repertoires in cytomegalovirus infection (dated by TCRdb to the late 2010s). The sample's treatment or condition label, decoded: in vitro stimulation with specific CMV peptide epitopes to enrich CMV-specific T cells. These receptors are not linked to any known antigen. TCRdb names Illumina HiSeq 1500 as the instrument used. Starting from the raw public reads, TCRdb applied fastp trimming at Q25, assembled clones with MiXCR and retained in-frame beta chains. A single entry per CDR3 protein holds the most common genes and DNA from its merged rows. The sample has 830,000 or so distinct CDR3 sequences on record, 32% of them singletons. Roughly an eighth of the sample lies in the top ten. Sample: cultured CD8+ T cells from PBMCs, taken from culture after CMV antigen stimulation. The receptors stem from a human donor in good health (CMV status not recorded). Some clones in this sample may be carry-over from other donors' samples.

This chain links TRBV19 with TRBJ2-2; D might be TRBD1 or TRBD2, each matching 5 bases. In germline, CDR1 is LNHDA, CDR2 SQIVND (reference sequence). The V gene lost 6 bases and the J gene lost 6 bases, with 17 bases spanning the gap. This CDR3 is built from 15 residues. This chain's CDR3 is CASSHNPRGAGELFF. CDR3 in DNA: TGTGCCAGTAGCCACAACCCAAGAGGGGCCGGGGAGCTGTTTTTT.

This clonotype was seen at least ten times. The chain uses TRBV7-8 and TRBJ2-3, with TRBD2 matching 11 bases. CDR3 length: 14 residues. Germline V gene sequence: CDR1 SGHVS, CDR2 FQNEAQ. Trimming cost V 8 bases and J 5 bases; bases outside gene matches: 6. This chain's CDR3 is CASSTSGGGDTQYF. CDR3 DNA: TGTGCCAGCTCTACTAGCGGGGGAGGAGATACGCAGTATTTT.

The table lists this clonotype with a few counts. The V and J genes are TRBV7-8 and TRBJ2-7; D tentatively reads TRBD1 or TRBD2 (5 bases each). This CDR3 is 13 amino acids long. Germline V gene sequence: CDR1 SGHVS, CDR2 FQNEAQ. V lost 4 bases, J lost 6 bases, and 13 bases lay in between. CDR3 in amino acids: CASSSGRSSEQYV. The CDR3 DNA is TGTGCCAGCAGCTCGGGACGGAGCTCCGAGCAGTACGTC.

V and J are TRBV4-2 and TRBJ1-2; D remains unclear. This CDR3 has 15 residues. The V gene lost 4 bases and the J gene lost 2 bases, with 14 bases spanning the gap. Germline CDR1 is LGHNA and CDR2 is YNFKEQ. CDR3 nucleotides: TGTGCCAGCAGCCCGGTAGAACAGCTAAACTATGGCTACACCTTC. Its translation is CASSPVEQLNYGYTF.

The genes are TRBV7-9 and TRBJ1-4; D gene unclear. The CDR3 is 13 residues long. CDR1 SEHNR and CDR2 FQNEAQ come from the germline V gene (reference sequence). The CDR3 region is CAYRVATNEKLFF. The CDR3 bases are TGTGCGTACCGAGTTGCAACTAATGAAAAACTGTTTTTT.

V and J are TRBV11-2 and TRBJ2-5; TRBD2 matches 10 bases. Trimming took 1 base from V and 5 from J; bases not matched to a gene: 10. This CDR3 is built from 17 residues. Per germline, CDR1 SGHAT and CDR2 FQNNGV. The CDR3 DNA reads TGTGCCAGCAGCTTAGGCCTCCAGCGGGGGGGCCGGGAGACCCAGTACTTC. This encodes CASSLGLQRGGRETQYF.

This rearrangement joins TRBV4-1 to TRBJ2-5; tentative D call: TRBD1 (6 bases). CDR1 MGHRA and CDR2 YSYEKL come from the germline V gene. This CDR3 region has 15 residues. V lost 2 bases to trimming and J lost 1 base, with 11 bases between them. This CDR3 is CASSQKGTSQETQYF. In nucleotides, the CDR3 is TGCGCCAGCAGCCAAAAAGGGACAAGCCAAGAGACCCAGTACTTC.

The chain uses TRBV4-1 and TRBJ1-2; D perhaps matches TRBD1 (6 bases). The germline V and J ends were trimmed by 3 bases and 4 bases, with 21 bases remaining between them. CDR1 is MGHRA, CDR2 YSYEKL, per germline. There are 17 residues in the CDR3. This CDR3 is CASSHLTSSGHRYGYTF. CDR3 in DNA: TGCGCCAGCAGCCACCTAACCAGTTCGGGACACCGCTATGGCTACACCTTC.

V gene TRBV9 combines with J gene TRBJ2-6; D possibly corresponds to TRBD2 (6 bases). Trimming shortened V by 1 base and J by 0 bases, and 8 bases separated the two germline ends. The germline V gene encodes CDR1 SGDLS and CDR2 YYNGEE. CDR3 length equals 16 residues. The CDR3 reads CASSVSGDSGANVLTF. CDR3 sequence (DNA): TGTGCCAGCAGCGTATCGGGGGACTCTGGGGCCAACGTCCTGACTTTC.

V gene TRBV27 combines with J gene TRBJ2-1, with D perhaps matching TRBD1 (6 bases). The CDR3 contains 12 residues. Germline V gene lookup returns CDR1 MNHEY and CDR2 SMNVEV (reference sequence). V lost 4 bases to trimming and J lost 9 bases, with 10 bases between them. In DNA form, the CDR3 reads TGTGCCAGCAGTTCCAGGGGTTTTGAGCAGTTCTTC. This gives the protein CASSSRGFEQFF.

The rearrangement joins TRBV27 to TRBJ2-7; weak D call: TRBD2 (5 bases). V lost 0 bases and J lost 0, with 12 bases in between. Germline V gene data show CDR1 as MNHEY and CDR2 as SMNVEV (reference sequence). The CDR3 covers 16 residues. The CDR3 DNA sequence: TGTGCCAGCAGTTTATCCGGGGTGGGATTCTCCTACGAGCAGTACTTC. Its protein is CASSLSGVGFSYEQYF.

This clonotype occurred many times. The chain uses TRBV7-6 and TRBJ1-4; 10 positions agree with TRBD1. This CDR3 is built from 18 residues. With V trimmed by 6 bases and J by 7 bases, 17 bases remained unmatched. Germline V gives CDR1 SGHVS, CDR2 FNYEAQ. The CDR3 nucleotides are TGTGCCAGCAGTTTAATCTCGGGCGAGGACAGGGGGAGTGAAAAACTGTTTTTT. This translates into CASSLISGEDRGSEKLFF. Full variable domain (outside the CDR3, taken from reference TRBV7-6 and TRBJ1-4): GAGVSQSPRYKVTKRGQDVALRCDPISGHVSLYWYRQALGQGPEFLTYFNYEAQQDKSGLPNDRFSAERPEGSISTLTIQRTEQRDSAMYRCASSLISGEDRGSEKLFFGSGTQLSVL.

This clonotype was seen ten or more times. J is TRBJ1-1 and V is TRBV7-6, with D maybe TRBD1 (5 bases). In germline, CDR1 is SGHVS, CDR2 FNYEAQ. The CDR3 length is 14 residues. The V gene lost 0 bases and the J gene lost 1 base, with 6 bases spanning the gap. CDR3 region: CASSLAGENTEAFF. Written as DNA, the CDR3 is TGTGCCAGCAGCTTAGCGGGGGAGAACACTGAAGCTTTCTTT.

This clonotype was observed a few times. The V and J genes are TRBV7-6 and TRBJ1-3; 7 positions agree with TRBD1. CDR3 length equals 16 residues. The V gene end was trimmed by 4 bases and the J gene end by 7 bases; junction bases not matched to a gene: 13. In germline, CDR1 is SGHVS, CDR2 FNYEAQ. CDR3 bases: TGTGCCAGCAGCTCCTCGGACAGGATTCGTGGGAACACCATATATTTT. Translating it yields CASSSSDRIRGNTIYF.

This clonotype was counted between two and nine times. The chain uses TRBV7-6 and TRBJ1-4, with a weak D call TRBD1 (6 bases). Per germline, CDR1 SGHVS and CDR2 FNYEAQ. The CDR3 covers 14 residues. Trimming shortened V by 5 bases and J by 7 bases, and 14 bases separated the two germline ends. CDR3 nucleotide sequence: TGTGCCAGCAGCCTTAGGGGGAGCCGTGAAAAACTGTTTTTT. It specifies CASSLRGSREKLFF.